These T cell receptor beta chains were read from a single sample in a study of regulatory T cells in long-lasting Graves disease. Each CDR3 protein is one row after TCRdb ran MiXCR on the multiplex PCR reads. The sample records a few hundred thousand distinct CDR3 sequences, around 17% being singletons. This sample also belongs to another study, concerning T cells in Graves' hyperthyroidism and ophthalmopathy.

This specimen was peripheral blood mononuclear cells (PBMCs), taken at new diagnosis, from a patient treated with antithyroid drugs. These receptors all stem from a man aged 35 to 55 with Graves disease. Both conserved end residues are part of each CDR3. A D gene is named only where the DNA matches it firmly. Rows may omit the clone size; those that give it use once, few, many or a size class.

v_gene,j_gene,d_gene,abundance,CDR3nt,CDR3aa
TRBV2,TRBJ2-4,-,many,TGTGCCAGCAATGACAGCCCTAACATTCAGTACTTC,CASNDSPNIQYF
TRBV2,TRBJ2-1,TRBD2,many,TGTGCCAGCAGGGCTTCAGGGCTAGCGGGGGAGGATGAGCAGTTCTTC,CASRASGLAGEDEQFF
TRBV5-1,TRBJ1-3,-,many,TGCGCCAGCAGCCACCACGGGATCCGCGATGCCTCTGGAAACACCATATATTTT,CASSHHGIRDASGNTIYF
TRBV27,TRBJ2-1,TRBD2,many,TGTGCCAGCAGTTTACGACTAGCGGGGGGTTACAATGAGCAGTTCTTC,CASSLRLAGGYNEQFF
TRBV4-2,TRBJ2-5,TRBD1,-,TGTGCCAGCAGCCAAGATGCAGGGGGCATAGGTGGAGAGACCCAGTACTTC,CASSQDAGGIGGETQYF
TRBV20-1,TRBJ2-7,TRBD2,many,TGCAGTGCTAGAGAATTTCGGCGGGGGGTTTCCTACGAGCAGTACTTC,CSAREFRRGVSYEQYF
TRBV4-1,TRBJ2-4,-,many,TGCGCCAGCAGCCAAGATCAGGGAAACATTCAGTACTTC,CASSQDQGNIQYF
TRBV6-9,TRBJ1-1,-,-,TGTGCCAGCAGTTACTCACGGAGGACTGAAGCTTTCTTT,CASSYSRRTEAFF
TRBV2,TRBJ2-4,-,many,TGTGCCAGCAATTCGGGGTCGGACATTCAGTACTTC,CASNSGSDIQYF
TRBV28,TRBJ1-5,-,many,TGTGCCAGCAGTTTAGGGGCAGGCCCCGGGGATCAGCCCCAGCATTTT,CASSLGAGPGDQPQHF
TRBV30,TRBJ1-6,-,few,TGTGCCTGGAGTGTAGGTTCGGGCCAACGGCGCCATAATTCACCCCTCCACTTT,CAWSVGSGQRRHNSPLHF
TRBV6-5,TRBJ2-7,TRBD1,many,TGTGCCAGCAGTTACGCACCGGGACAGGGAACCACCTACGAGCAGTACTTC,CASSYAPGQGTTYEQYF
TRBV24-1,TRBJ2-3,TRBD1,few,TGTGCCCCTCGGGGACAGGTGGCTAGCACAGATACGCAGTATTTT,CAPRGQVASTDTQYF
TRBV6-1,TRBJ2-5,-,-,TGTGCCAGCAGTGAATGGCCAGGGGGGGAGACCCAGTACTTC,CASSEWPGGETQYF
TRBV2,TRBJ2-3,TRBD2,many,TGTGCCAGCAGTCGGATAGCGGGGGGCCCCACAGATACGCAGTATTTT,CASSRIAGGPTDTQYF
TRBV12-3/TRBV12-4,TRBJ2-7,-,-,TGTGCCAGCAGTTTCGGAGGGCAATCCTACGAGCAGTACTTC,CASSFGGQSYEQYF
TRBV5-1,TRBJ2-1,TRBD2,-,TGCGCCAGCAGCCCCGGACTAGCGGGGATGTATGAGCAGTTCTTC,CASSPGLAGMYEQFF
TRBV5-1,TRBJ1-1,TRBD1,-,TGCGCCAGCAGCTACGCAGGGGGACAGAACACTGAAGCTTTCTTT,CASSYAGGQNTEAFF
TRBV20-1,TRBJ1-4,-,few,TGCAGTGCTAGAGATCCTCTGAGTAATGAAAAACTGTTTTTT,CSARDPLSNEKLFF
TRBV5-6,TRBJ2-7,-,few,TGTGCCAGCAGCTTGGGGGCAGTCTGGAACATCTTCTACGAGCAGTACTTC,CASSLGAVWNIFYEQYF
TRBV14,TRBJ2-7,-,-,TGTGCCAGCAGCCAAGACGAAGCTCGGGGATACAAGCAGTACTTC,CASSQDEARGYKQYF
TRBV20-1,TRBJ2-5,-,-,TGCAGTAGGTGCAGGCCTGAACAAGAGACCCAGTACTTC,CSRCRPEQETQYF
TRBV19,TRBJ1-1,TRBD1,many,TGTGCCAGTAGTATGACAGGGATGAACACTGAAGCTTTCTTT,CASSMTGMNTEAFF
TRBV29-1,TRBJ1-2,TRBD1,-,TGCAGCGTGCCAGCACAGGGGCTCTATGGCTACACCTTC,CSVPAQGLYGYTF
TRBV9,TRBJ2-7,-,many,TGTGCCAGCAGCGTCCGGGACACATACGAGCAGTACTTC,CASSVRDTYEQYF
TRBV6-1,TRBJ2-7,-,many,TGTGCCAGCAGTGAAGTGTTGAGCAGCTCCTACGAGCAGTACTTC,CASSEVLSSSYEQYF
TRBV6-2/TRBV6-3,TRBJ1-6,-,few,TGTGCCAGCAGTTACTCGGGCATTTCCCTCCACTTT,CASSYSGISLHF
TRBV5-1,TRBJ2-3,TRBD2,many,TGCGCCAGCAGCTCGACTAGCGGGAGCACAGATACGCAGTATTTT,CASSSTSGSTDTQYF
TRBV20-1,TRBJ1-2,TRBD1,many,TGCAGTGCTAGGAGGCCCGACAGGGGTGAAGACTATGGCTACACCTTC,CSARRPDRGEDYGYTF
TRBV12-3/TRBV12-4,TRBJ2-3,TRBD1,-,TGTGCCAGCAGTCCCACAGGGGCGGCGGCAGATACGCAGTATTTT,CASSPTGAAADTQYF
TRBV3-1,TRBJ2-5,TRBD2,many,TGTGCCAGCAGCGTACGGACTAGTTTTCCTATGGAGACCCAGTACTTC,CASSVRTSFPMETQYF
TRBV7-9,TRBJ2-1,TRBD2,many,TGTGCCAGCAGGTTAAGCGGGGGGGCAGGCAATGAGCAGTTCTTC,CASRLSGGAGNEQFF
TRBV6-1,TRBJ1-4,-,once,TGTGCCAGTCACAGAACTAGGGGGGAAAAACTGTTTTTT,CASHRTRGEKLFF
TRBV27,TRBJ2-5,-,many,TGTGCCAGCAGTTTGTCCGAGATGGGGACCCAGTACTTC,CASSLSEMGTQYF
TRBV3-1,TRBJ1-1,-,-,TGTGCCAGCAGTCAAGATAACCAGATACGAGCTTTCTTT,CASSQDNQIRAFF
TRBV7-3,TRBJ2-7,TRBD1,many,TGTGCCAGCAGCTCGACCCCGACAGGGGGCTCCTACGAGCAGTACTTC,CASSSTPTGGSYEQYF
TRBV9,TRBJ1-2,TRBD1,-,TGTGCCAGCTCCCGTAGGGGGCGCGGTAACTATGGCTACACCTTC,CASSRRGRGNYGYTF
TRBV12-3/TRBV12-4,TRBJ1-5,-,many,TGTGCCAGCAGCCCCTTAGGGGTCATCAATCAGCCCCAGCATTTT,CASSPLGVINQPQHF
TRBV10-3,TRBJ1-1,-,few,TGTGCCATCAGTGAGTCGGAGGGGCAGTCCTTCTTGAACACTGAAGCTTTCTTT,CAISESEGQSFLNTEAFF
TRBV7-3,TRBJ2-1,-,-,TGTGCCAGCAGCGCCTCAGTCTCCTACAATGAGCAGTTCTTC,CASSASVSYNEQFF
TRBV2,TRBJ2-5,TRBD2,few,TGTGCCAGCAAAGAACTAGCGGGGGGGCGAGAGACCCAGTACTTC,CASKELAGGRETQYF
TRBV5-6,TRBJ2-1,TRBD1,few,TGTGCCAGCAGCTGGGGACAGGGGAATGAGCAGTTCTTC,CASSWGQGNEQFF
TRBV19,TRBJ1-2,TRBD1,few,TGTGCCACCCCGGACAGGGAGAACTATGGCTACACCTTC,CATPDRENYGYTF
TRBV6-2/TRBV6-3,TRBJ1-5,TRBD1,many,TGTGCCAGCAGCTCTAGCAACAGGGGATATCAGCCCCAGCATTTT,CASSSSNRGYQPQHF
TRBV6-2/TRBV6-3,TRBJ1-2,-,few,TGTGCCAGCAGTCCCGGGCGGTCCTATGGCTACACCTTC,CASSPGRSYGYTF
TRBV6-1,TRBJ2-5,-,many,TGTGCCAGCAGCCGGGCGAGGGGTCGGCAGACCCAGTACTTC,CASSRARGRQTQYF
TRBV6-1,TRBJ2-7,-,-,TGTGCCAGCAAGGGTCTAACCCTCTACGAGCAGTACTTC,CASKGLTLYEQYF
TRBV11-2,TRBJ1-1,-,many,TGTGCCAGCAGCTTACCGGCAGGGAAAACTGAAGCTTTCTTT,CASSLPAGKTEAFF
TRBV28,TRBJ2-2,-,-,TGTGCCAGCAGCTCCCCGATGGGTTGGGACCCGCGGAACACCGGGGAGCTGTTTTTT,CASSSPMGWDPRNTGELFF
TRBV6-2/TRBV6-3,TRBJ2-3,-,many,TGTGCCAGCAGCCCCGGGGCTGGGGTGCAGTATTTT,CASSPGAGVQYF
TRBV3-1,TRBJ2-4,-,many,TGTGCCAGCAGCCAAGATCGGGGGCGCAGGAACATTCAGTACTTC,CASSQDRGRRNIQYF
TRBV10-3,TRBJ1-5,-,-,TGTGCCATCAGTGAGCAGGGTCAGTGGCCCCAGCATTTT,CAISEQGQWPQHF
TRBV6-2/TRBV6-3,TRBJ2-1,TRBD2,many,TGTGCCAGCAGACCCGGACTAGCGGGGGGCCATGAGCAGTTCTTC,CASRPGLAGGHEQFF
TRBV6-2/TRBV6-3,TRBJ2-2,TRBD1,-,TGTGCCAGCAGTTCCAACGACAGGGACCGGGAGCTGTTTTTT,CASSSNDRDRELFF
TRBV5-8,TRBJ1-5,-,-,TGTGCCAGCAGACCTCGGGCCGATCACAATCAGCCCCAGCATTTT,CASRPRADHNQPQHF
TRBV13,TRBJ1-1,-,many,TGTGCCAGCAGCACCGGGATGAACACTGAAGCTTTCTTT,CASSTGMNTEAFF
TRBV11-2,TRBJ2-5,-,-,TGTGCCAGCAGATTACTAGCCGCGGAGACCCAGTACTTC,CASRLLAAETQYF
TRBV11-3,TRBJ2-5,TRBD2,once,TGTGCCAGCAGTTACTCGTCGAGCGGGGGGGCCGGGGCCCAGTACTTC,CASSYSSSGGAGAQYF
TRBV9,TRBJ2-5,-,few,TGTGCCAGCAGCGTTTTAGGGGGACGGGAGACCCAGTACTTC,CASSVLGGRETQYF
TRBV28,TRBJ2-5,-,-,TGTGCCAGCAGTTTCCCTGGCGACAAGTCGACCCAGTACTTC,CASSFPGDKSTQYF